This T cell receptor (beta chain) was documented in a study of T cell changes during pregnancy in multiple sclerosis. Clones were sequenced by immunoSEQ multiplex PCR, and TCRdb holds only the in-frame ones, with some missing. The data show around 63,000 clones, around 94% seen once. Per germline, CDR1 SGDLS and CDR2 YYNGEE. Trimming stripped 3 bases from V and 2 bases from J, with 9 bases between. The CDR3 covers 13 residues. This specimen was CD8+ T cells from peripheral blood mononuclear cells, taken in the third trimester of pregnancy. The J gene is TRBJ2-7, the V gene TRBV9, with D perhaps matching TRBD2 (7 bases). This TCR came from a female donor in good health, enrolled as a control in a pregnancy study. The CDR3 reads CASSGGGAYEQYF. CDR3 bases: TGTGCCAGCAGCGGGGGGGGCGCCTACGAGCAGTACTTC.